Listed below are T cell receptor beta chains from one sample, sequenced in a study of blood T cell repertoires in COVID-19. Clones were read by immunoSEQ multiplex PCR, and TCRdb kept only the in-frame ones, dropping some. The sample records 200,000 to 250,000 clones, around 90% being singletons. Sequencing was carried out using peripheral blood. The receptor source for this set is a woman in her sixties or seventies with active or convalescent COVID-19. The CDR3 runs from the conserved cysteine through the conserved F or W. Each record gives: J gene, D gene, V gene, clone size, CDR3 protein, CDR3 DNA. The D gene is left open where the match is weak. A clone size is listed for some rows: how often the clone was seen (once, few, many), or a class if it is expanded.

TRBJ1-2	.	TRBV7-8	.	CASSDPRDGYTF	TGTGCCAGCAGCGACCCCAGGGATGGCTACACCTTC
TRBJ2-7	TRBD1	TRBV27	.	CASSLTGGTYEQYF	TGTGCCAGCAGTTTAACAGGGGGGACCTACGAGCAGTACTTC
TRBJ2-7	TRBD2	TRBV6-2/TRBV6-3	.	CASSYVGDYYEQYF	TGTGCCAGCAGTTACGTGGGGGACTACTACGAGCAGTACTTC
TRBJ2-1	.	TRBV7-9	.	CASSSLPGDSSYNEQFF	TGTGCCAGCAGCTCTCTACCGGGGGATAGCTCCTACAATGAGCAGTTCTTC
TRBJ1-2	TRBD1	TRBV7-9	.	CASSFGTGVGYTF	TGTGCCAGCAGCTTTGGGACAGGGGTCGGCTACACCTTC
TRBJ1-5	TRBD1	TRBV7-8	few	CASSLADRGQPQHF	TGTGCCAGCAGCTTAGCGGACAGGGGCCAGCCCCAGCATTTT
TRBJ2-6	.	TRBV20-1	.	CSASRTDFGANVLTF	TGCAGTGCTAGTAGGACAGATTTCGGGGCCAACGTCCTGACTTTC
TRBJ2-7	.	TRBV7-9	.	CASSLGTTKSPYEQYF	TGTGCCAGCAGCTTAGGGACTACGAAATCCCCTTACGAGCAGTACTTC
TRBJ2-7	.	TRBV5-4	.	CASSLPRSYEQYF	TGTGCCAGCAGCTTGCCTCGCTCCTACGAGCAGTACTTC
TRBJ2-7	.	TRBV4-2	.	CASSQDLGLVYEQYF	TGTGCCAGCAGCCAAGATCTGGGCTTGGTTTACGAGCAGTACTTC
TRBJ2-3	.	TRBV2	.	CASGEQGPTQYF	TGTGCCAGCGGGGAGCAGGGGCCCACGCAGTATTTT
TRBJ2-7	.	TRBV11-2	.	CASSLIANEQYF	TGTGCCAGCAGCTTGATAGCCAACGAGCAGTACTTC
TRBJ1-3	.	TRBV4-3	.	CASSQERAGSGRNTIYF	TGCGCCAGCAGCCAAGAAAGGGCAGGCTCGGGAAGAAACACCATATATTTT
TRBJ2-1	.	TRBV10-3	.	CAISRQEGVEQFF	TGTGCCATCAGCAGACAAGAAGGTGTTGAGCAGTTCTTC
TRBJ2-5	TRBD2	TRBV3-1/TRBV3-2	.	CASSQDTSGGAGETQYF	TGTGCCAGCAGCCAGGATACTAGCGGGGGGGCTGGAGAGACCCAGTACTTC
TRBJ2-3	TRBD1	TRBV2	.	CASSVGTGAADTQYF	TGTGCCAGCAGCGTAGGTACAGGGGCAGCAGATACGCAGTATTTT
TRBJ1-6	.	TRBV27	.	CASSSLVGQGNSPLHF	TGTGCCAGCAGTTCCTTGGTAGGCCAGGGGAATTCACCCCTCCACTTT
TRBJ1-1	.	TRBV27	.	CASIKRRSGTEAFF	TGTGCCAGCATCAAGAGAAGATCGGGGACTGAAGCTTTCTTT
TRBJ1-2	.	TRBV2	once	CASSSTTAFYGYTF	TGTGCCAGCAGTTCAACGACAGCCTTCTATGGCTACACCTTC
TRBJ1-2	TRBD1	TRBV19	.	CASSSRTGINYGYTF	TGTGCCAGTAGTTCCAGGACAGGGATTAACTATGGCTACACCTTC
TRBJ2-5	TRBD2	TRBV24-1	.	CATSSGGAQMQETQYF	TGTGCCACCTCTAGCGGGGGGGCCCAGATGCAAGAGACCCAGTACTTC
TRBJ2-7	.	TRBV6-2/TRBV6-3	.	CASSPTLYSYEQYF	TGTGCCAGCAGTCCAACCCTCTACTCCTACGAGCAGTACTTC
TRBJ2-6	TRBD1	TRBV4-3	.	CASSRTRGYQVNVLTF	TGCGCCAGCAGCCGGACCAGGGGGTACCAGGTCAACGTCCTGACTTTC
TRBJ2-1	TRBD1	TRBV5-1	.	CASSSGQGAIGEQFF	TGCGCCAGCAGCTCGGGACAGGGGGCCATAGGTGAGCAGTTCTTC
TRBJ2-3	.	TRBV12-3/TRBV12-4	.	CASRVSVYTQYF	TGTGCCAGCAGGGTCTCGGTGTATACGCAGTATTTT
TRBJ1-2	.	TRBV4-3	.	CASSQPGVSYGYTF	TGCGCCAGCAGCCAGCCGGGTGTCAGCTATGGCTACACCTTC
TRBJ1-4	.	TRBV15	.	CATSRGADEKLFF	TGTGCCACCAGCAGAGGGGCAGACGAAAAACTGTTTTTT
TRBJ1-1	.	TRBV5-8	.	CASSLGGVEAFF	TGTGCCAGCAGCTTAGGGGGTGTGGAAGCTTTCTTT
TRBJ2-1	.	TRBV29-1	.	CSVGQDNNEQFF	TGCAGCGTTGGCCAGGACAACAATGAGCAGTTCTTC
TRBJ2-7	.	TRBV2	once	CASSEQGILEQYF	TGTGCCAGCAGTGAACAGGGAATTTTAGAGCAGTACTTC
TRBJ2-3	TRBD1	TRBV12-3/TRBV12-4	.	CASSGQGKDTQYF	TGTGCCAGCAGTGGACAGGGGAAAGATACGCAGTATTTT
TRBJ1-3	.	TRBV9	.	CASSVSLTGYPGNTIYF	TGTGCCAGCAGCGTGTCCCTAACAGGATACCCTGGAAACACCATATATTTT
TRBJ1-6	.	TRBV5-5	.	CASSLQSSYNSPLHF	TGTGCCAGCAGCCTACAGAGCTCCTATAATTCACCCCTCCACTTT
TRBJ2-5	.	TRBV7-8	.	CASTFNTMGWQYQETQYF	TGTGCCAGCACTTTTAATACCATGGGCTGGCAGTACCAAGAGACCCAGTACTTC
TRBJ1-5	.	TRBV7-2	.	CASSSWTTANQPQHF	TGTGCCAGCAGCTCCTGGACTACAGCTAATCAGCCCCAGCATTTT
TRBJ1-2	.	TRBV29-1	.	CSVGAGEGYGYTF	TGCAGCGTTGGGGCAGGGGAGGGCTATGGCTACACCTTC
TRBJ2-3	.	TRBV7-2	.	CASSLAIGTSTDTQYF	TGTGCCAGCAGCTTAGCAATCGGGACTAGCACAGATACGCAGTATTTT
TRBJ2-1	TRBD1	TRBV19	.	CASSKTGGESYNEQFF	TGTGCCAGTAGTAAAACAGGGGGCGAATCCTACAATGAGCAGTTCTTC
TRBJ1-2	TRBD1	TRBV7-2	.	CASSTQGGREGYTF	TGTGCCAGCAGCACACAGGGGGGACGGGAAGGCTACACCTTC
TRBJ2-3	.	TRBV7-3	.	CASSPDRYTQYF	TGTGCCAGCAGCCCTGACAGATATACGCAGTATTTT
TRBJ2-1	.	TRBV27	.	CASSLAQLSYNEQFF	TGTGCCAGCAGTTTAGCCCAACTATCCTACAATGAGCAGTTCTTC